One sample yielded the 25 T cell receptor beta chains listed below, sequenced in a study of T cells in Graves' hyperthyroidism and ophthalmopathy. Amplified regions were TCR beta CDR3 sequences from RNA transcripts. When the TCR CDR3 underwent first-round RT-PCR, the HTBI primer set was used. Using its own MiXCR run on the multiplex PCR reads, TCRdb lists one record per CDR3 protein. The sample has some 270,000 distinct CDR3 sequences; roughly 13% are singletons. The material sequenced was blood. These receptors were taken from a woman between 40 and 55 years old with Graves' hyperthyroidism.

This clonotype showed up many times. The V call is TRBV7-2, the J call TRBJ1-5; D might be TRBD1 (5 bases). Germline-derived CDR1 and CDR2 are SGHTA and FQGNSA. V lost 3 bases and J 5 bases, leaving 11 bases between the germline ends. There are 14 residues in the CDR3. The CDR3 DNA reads TGTGCCAGCAGCTTCAGGGTTATGGATCAGCCCCAGCATTTT. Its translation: CASSFRVMDQPQHF.

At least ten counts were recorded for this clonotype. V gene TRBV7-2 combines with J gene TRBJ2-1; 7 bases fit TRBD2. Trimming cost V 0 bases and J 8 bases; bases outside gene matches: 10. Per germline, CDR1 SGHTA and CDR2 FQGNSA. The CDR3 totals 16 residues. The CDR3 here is CASSLALGGSGDEQFF. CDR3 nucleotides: TGTGCCAGCAGCTTAGCGCTTGGCGGGAGTGGGGATGAGCAGTTCTTC.

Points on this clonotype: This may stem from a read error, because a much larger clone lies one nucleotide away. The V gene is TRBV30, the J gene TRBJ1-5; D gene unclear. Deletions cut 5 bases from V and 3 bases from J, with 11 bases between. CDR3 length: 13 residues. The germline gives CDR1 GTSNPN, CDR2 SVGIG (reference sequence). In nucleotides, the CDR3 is TGTGCCTGGGCCCGGGTAGCCAATCAGCCCCAGCATTTT. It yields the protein CAWARVANQPQHF.

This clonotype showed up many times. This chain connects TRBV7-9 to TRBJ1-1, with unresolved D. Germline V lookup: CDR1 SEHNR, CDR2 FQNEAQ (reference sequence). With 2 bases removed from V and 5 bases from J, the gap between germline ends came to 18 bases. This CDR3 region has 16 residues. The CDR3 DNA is TGTGCCAGCAGCTTATTATCTGGCGGCAGTGATACTGAAGCTTTCTTT. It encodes CASSLLSGGSDTEAFF.

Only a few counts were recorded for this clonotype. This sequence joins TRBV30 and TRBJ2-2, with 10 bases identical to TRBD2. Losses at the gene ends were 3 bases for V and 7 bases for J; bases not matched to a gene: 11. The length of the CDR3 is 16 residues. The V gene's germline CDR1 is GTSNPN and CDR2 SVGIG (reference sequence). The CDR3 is CAWREPSGRGIGELFF. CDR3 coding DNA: TGTGCCTGGAGAGAACCTAGCGGGAGAGGTATCGGGGAGCTGTTTTTT.

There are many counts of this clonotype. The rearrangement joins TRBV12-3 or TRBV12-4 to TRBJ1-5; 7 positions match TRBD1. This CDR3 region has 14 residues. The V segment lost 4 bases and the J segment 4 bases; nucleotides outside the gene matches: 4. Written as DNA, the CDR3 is TGTGCCAGCAGTTCACAGGGGAGGAATCAGCCCCAGCATTTT. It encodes CASSSQGRNQPQHF.

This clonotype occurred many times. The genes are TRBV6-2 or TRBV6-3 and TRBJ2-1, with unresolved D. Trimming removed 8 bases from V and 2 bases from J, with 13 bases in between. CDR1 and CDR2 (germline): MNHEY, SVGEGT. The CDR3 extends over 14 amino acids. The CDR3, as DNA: TGTGCCAGCCTGTCGAGGAAAGCCTACAATGAGCAGTTCTTC. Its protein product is CASLSRKAYNEQFF.

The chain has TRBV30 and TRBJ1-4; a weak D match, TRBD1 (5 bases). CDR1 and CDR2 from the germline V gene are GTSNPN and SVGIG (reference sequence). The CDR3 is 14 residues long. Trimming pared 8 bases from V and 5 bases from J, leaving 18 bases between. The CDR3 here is CAVIGRDFNEKLFF. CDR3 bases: TGTGCCGTCATTGGTCGGGACTTCAATGAAAAACTGTTTTTT.

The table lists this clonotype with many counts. This CDR3 reads CAISEFATNTEAFF. The CDR3 DNA follows: TGTGCCATCAGTGAGTTTGCGACGAACACTGAAGCTTTCTTT. This chain connects TRBV10-3 to TRBJ1-1; D not certain. The CDR3 sequence is 14 residues long. From germline, CDR1 is ENHRY and CDR2 SYGVKD. V was cut by 1 base and J by 1 base, with 7 bases left in between.

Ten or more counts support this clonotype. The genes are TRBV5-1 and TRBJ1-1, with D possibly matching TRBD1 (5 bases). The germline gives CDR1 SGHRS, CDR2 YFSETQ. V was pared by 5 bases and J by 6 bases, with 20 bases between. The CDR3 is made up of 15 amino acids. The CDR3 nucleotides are TGCGCCAGCAGTAACAGGTCGCCCGGGGATCCTGAAGCTTTCTTT. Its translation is CASSNRSPGDPEAFF.

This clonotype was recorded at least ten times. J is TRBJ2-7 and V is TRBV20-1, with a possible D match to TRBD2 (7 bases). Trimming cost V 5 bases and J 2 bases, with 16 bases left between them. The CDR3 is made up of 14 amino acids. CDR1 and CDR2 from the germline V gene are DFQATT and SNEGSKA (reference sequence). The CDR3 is CSARWGGAAYEQYF. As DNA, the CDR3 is TGCAGTGCTCGTTGGGGGGGGGCGGCCTACGAGCAGTACTTC.

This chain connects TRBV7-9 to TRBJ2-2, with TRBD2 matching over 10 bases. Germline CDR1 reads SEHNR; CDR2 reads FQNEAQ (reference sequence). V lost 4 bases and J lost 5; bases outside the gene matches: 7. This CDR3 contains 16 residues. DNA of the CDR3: TGTGCCAGCAGCTCTCGTACTAGCGGGAAAACCGGGGAGCTGTTTTTT. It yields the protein CASSSRTSGKTGELFF.

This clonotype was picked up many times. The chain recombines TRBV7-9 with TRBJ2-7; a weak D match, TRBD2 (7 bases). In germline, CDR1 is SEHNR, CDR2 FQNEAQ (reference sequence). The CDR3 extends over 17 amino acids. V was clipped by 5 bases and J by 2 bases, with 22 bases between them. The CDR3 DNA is TGTGCCAGCAGCCCTTCAACGGGCGGGGGCGGAACCTACGAGCAGTACTTC. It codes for CASSPSTGGGGTYEQYF.

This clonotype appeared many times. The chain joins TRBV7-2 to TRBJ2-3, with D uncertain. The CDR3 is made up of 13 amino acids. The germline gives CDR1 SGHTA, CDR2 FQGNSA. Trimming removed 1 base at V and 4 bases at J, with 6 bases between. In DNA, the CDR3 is TGTGCCAGCAGCTTAGAGGTTGCAGATACGCAGTATTTT. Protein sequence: CASSLEVADTQYF.

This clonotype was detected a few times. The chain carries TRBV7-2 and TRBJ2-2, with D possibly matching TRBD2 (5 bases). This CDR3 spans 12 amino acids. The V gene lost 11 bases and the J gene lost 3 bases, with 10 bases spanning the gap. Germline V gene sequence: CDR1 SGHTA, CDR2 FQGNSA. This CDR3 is CAVGRDTGELFF. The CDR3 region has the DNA TGTGCCGTTGGGCGGGACACCGGGGAGCTGTTTTTT.

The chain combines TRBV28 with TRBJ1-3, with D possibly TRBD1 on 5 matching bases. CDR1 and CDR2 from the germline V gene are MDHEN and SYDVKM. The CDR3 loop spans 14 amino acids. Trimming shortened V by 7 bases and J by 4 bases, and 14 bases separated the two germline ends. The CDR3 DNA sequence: TGTGCCAGCAAGCAGGGATGGAGGGGAAACACCATATATTTT. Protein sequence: CASKQGWRGNTIYF. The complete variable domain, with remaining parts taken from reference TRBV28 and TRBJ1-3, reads DVKVTQSSRYLVKRTGEKVFLECVQDMDHENMFWYRQDPGLGLRLIYFSYDVKMKEKGDIPEGYSVSREKKERFSLILESASTNQTSMYLCASKQGWRGNTIYFGEGSWLTVV.

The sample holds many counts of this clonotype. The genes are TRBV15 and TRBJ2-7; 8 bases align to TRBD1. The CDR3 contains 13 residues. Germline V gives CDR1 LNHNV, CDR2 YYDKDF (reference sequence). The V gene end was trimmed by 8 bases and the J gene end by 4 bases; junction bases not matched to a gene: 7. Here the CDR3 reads CATGQGELYEQYF. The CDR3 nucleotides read TGTGCCACCGGACAGGGAGAACTATACGAGCAGTACTTC.

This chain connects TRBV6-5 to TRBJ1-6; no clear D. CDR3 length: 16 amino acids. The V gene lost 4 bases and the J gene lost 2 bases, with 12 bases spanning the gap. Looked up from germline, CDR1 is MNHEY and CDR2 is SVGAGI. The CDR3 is CASSSPLGTYNSPLHF. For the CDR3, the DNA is TGTGCCAGCAGTTCTCCTCTGGGGACCTATAATTCACCCCTCCACTTT.

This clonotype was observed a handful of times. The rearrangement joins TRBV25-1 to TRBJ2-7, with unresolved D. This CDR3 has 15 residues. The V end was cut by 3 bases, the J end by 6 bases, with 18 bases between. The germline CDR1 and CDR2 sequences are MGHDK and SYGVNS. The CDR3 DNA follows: TGTGCCAGCAGTGATTGGGGTCGAGAGCCTGGCGAGCAGTACTTC. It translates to CASSDWGREPGEQYF.

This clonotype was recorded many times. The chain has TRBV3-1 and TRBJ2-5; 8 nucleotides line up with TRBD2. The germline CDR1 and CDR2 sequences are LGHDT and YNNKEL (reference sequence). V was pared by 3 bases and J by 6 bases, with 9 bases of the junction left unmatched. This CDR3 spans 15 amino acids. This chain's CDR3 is CASSQGTSGVKTQYF. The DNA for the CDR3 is TGTGCCAGCAGCCAGGGGACTAGTGGTGTAAAGACCCAGTACTTC.

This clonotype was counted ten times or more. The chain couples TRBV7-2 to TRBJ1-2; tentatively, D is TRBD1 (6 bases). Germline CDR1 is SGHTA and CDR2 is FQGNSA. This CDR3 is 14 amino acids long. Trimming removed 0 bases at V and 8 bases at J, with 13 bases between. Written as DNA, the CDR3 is TGTGCCAGCAGCTTAGCTGGGACAACCGGGGGCTACACCTTC. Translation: CASSLAGTTGGYTF.

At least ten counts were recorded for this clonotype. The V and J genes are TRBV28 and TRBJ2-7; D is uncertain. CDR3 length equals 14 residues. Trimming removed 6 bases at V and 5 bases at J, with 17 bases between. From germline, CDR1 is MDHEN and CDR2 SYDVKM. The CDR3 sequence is CASRNLRSAHEQYF. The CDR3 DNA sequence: TGTGCCAGCAGAAATCTTCGGTCAGCCCACGAGCAGTACTTC.

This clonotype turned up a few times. The CDR3 nucleotides read TGTGCCAGCAGTTCGGGGACAGGGGACCATCAGCCCCAGCATTTT. This translates into CASSSGTGDHQPQHF. The rearrangement uses TRBV6-1 and TRBJ1-5, with 10 bases lining up with TRBD1. The germline gives CDR1 MNHNS, CDR2 SASEGT. V trimming: 5 bases; J trimming: 5 bases; junction bases outside the gene matches: 6. This CDR3 is 15 amino acids long.

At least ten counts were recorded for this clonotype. The CDR3 DNA reads TGCAGTGCCGATGACAGGTCTGACTATGGCTACACCTTC. Translated: CSADDRSDYGYTF. V is TRBV20-1 and J is TRBJ1-2, with a tentative D call TRBD1 (6 bases). CDR3 length: 13 residues. Germline V gene sequence: CDR1 DFQATT, CDR2 SNEGSKA (reference sequence). Trimming cost V 6 bases and J 3 bases, with 14 bases left between them.

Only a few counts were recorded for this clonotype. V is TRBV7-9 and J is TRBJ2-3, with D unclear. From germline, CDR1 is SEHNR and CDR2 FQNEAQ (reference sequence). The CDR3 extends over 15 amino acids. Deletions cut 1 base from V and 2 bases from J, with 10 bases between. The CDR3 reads CASSLDVNPTDTQYF. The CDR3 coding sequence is TGTGCCAGCAGCTTAGACGTAAATCCCACAGATACGCAGTATTTT.